This T cell receptor beta chain was documented in a study of T cells in Graves' hyperthyroidism and ophthalmopathy. The study's findings and limits: Before onset, by a median of around 6.1 months, the model predicted ophthalmopathy.

Germline assignment: CDR1 SGHTS and CDR2 YDEGEE. CDR3 length equals 15 residues. With 3 bases removed from V and 5 bases from J, the gap between germline ends came to 14 bases. In this sample, this clonotype turned up many times. The antigen remains unidentified. PBMCs came from 9 to 10 ml fresh peripheral blood. Amplified TCR beta CDR3 regions derived from RNA transcripts. The primer set for the first-round RT-PCR of the TCR CDR3 was HTBI. Using its own MiXCR run on the multiplex PCR reads, TCRdb lists one record per CDR3 protein. The table shows around 760,000 distinct CDR3 sequences, with approximately 40% occurring only once.

This chain joins TRBV5-8 and TRBJ1-4, with D maybe TRBD1 (6 bases). The specimen sequenced was blood. This TCR derives from a woman in her thirties or forties with Graves' hyperthyroidism. The CDR3 region has the DNA TGTGCCAGCAGCTGGGGACACCTTTCAAATGAAAAACTGTTTTTT. It encodes CASSWGHLSNEKLFF.